The T cell receptor (beta chain) under discussion was sequenced for a study of control samples from healthy donors and cancer patients. Clones were read by immunoSEQ multiplex PCR, and TCRdb kept only the in-frame ones, dropping some. The table lists about 92,000 clones, roughly four fifths of them singletons, with around 9.5% in the top ten. V lost 2 bases, J lost 5 bases, and 9 bases lay in between. The CDR3 sequence is 13 residues long. Germline CDR1 and CDR2: KGHSH and LQKENI. This sequence originates from a woman aged 60-75 years in good health. The material sequenced was blood. The V and J genes are TRBV18 and TRBJ1-2; D call uncertain. CDR3 amino acids: CASSPGLGYGYTF. CDR3 DNA: TGTGCCAGCTCACCAGGTCTGGGATATGGCTACACCTTC.